One and the same sample provided the 16 T cell receptor beta chains below, sequenced in a study of Graves' ophthalmopathy and Graves' hyperthyroidism. Amplification from RNA transcripts yielded the TCR beta CDR3 regions. A first-round RT-PCR used HTBI primers, followed by a second-round multiplex PCR. Each CDR3 protein gets one entry after TCRdb re-called the multiplex PCR reads with MiXCR. Of about half a million distinct CDR3 sequences in the sample, approximately 14% were seen once. Specimen: blood. Every receptor here comes from a woman in her 30s with Graves' ophthalmopathy.

This clonotype was counted at least ten times. CDR3 in DNA: TGCTCCTCATCGAGGGTTATACCCGCCGAAGCTTTCTTT. Protein: CSSSRVIPAEAFF. The genes are TRBV20-1 and TRBJ1-1; D remains ambiguous. Germline assignment: CDR1 DFQATT and CDR2 SNEGSKA (reference sequence). The length of the CDR3 is 13 residues.

This clonotype was observed many times. The V call is TRBV7-3, the J call TRBJ2-2; the D gene could be TRBD1 or TRBD2 (5 bases each). The CDR3 is 13 amino acids. Trimming removed 2 bases at V and 6 bases at J, with 7 bases between. The germline V gene has CDR1 SGHTA and CDR2 FQGTGA. The CDR3 DNA sequence: TGTGCCAGCAGCTTAGGGGGATCCGGGGAGCTGTTTTTT. This sequence encodes CASSLGGSGELFF.

This clonotype was seen ten or more times. The genes are TRBV12-3 or TRBV12-4 and TRBJ1-1; perhaps TRBD1 as D (6 bases). The V end was cut by 5 bases, the J end by 7 bases, with 14 bases between. This CDR3 has 13 amino acids. CDR3 DNA sequence: TGTGCCAGCAGTCGCTCTACAGGGATTGAAGCTTTCTTT. The encoded protein is CASSRSTGIEAFF.

This clonotype showed up many times. The chain recombines TRBV19 with TRBJ1-3, with D perhaps TRBD1 (6 bases). This CDR3 has 20 residues. The V and J ends lost 3 bases and 0 bases respectively, with 24 bases between them. Germline V gene data show CDR1 as LNHDA and CDR2 as SQIVND (reference sequence). CDR3 sequence (DNA): TGTGCCAGTAGTATCCAAAAAGCGGACAGAGCGATTAACTCTGGAAACACCATATATTTT. This sequence encodes CASSIQKADRAINSGNTIYF.

This clonotype came up a few times. CDR3 sequence reads: CASSFGPRAEAFF. The CDR3 DNA sequence: TGTGCCAGCAGCTTTGGCCCAAGGGCTGAAGCTTTCTTT. The rearrangement joins TRBV11-2 to TRBJ1-1; D is unresolved. Trimming stripped 3 bases from V and 6 bases from J, with 11 bases between. Looked up from germline, CDR1 is SGHAT and CDR2 is FQNNGV. The CDR3 covers 13 residues.

This clonotype showed up many times. V gene TRBV6-5 combines with J gene TRBJ1-1, with D possibly matching TRBD1 (6 bases). CDR1 MNHEY and CDR2 SVGAGI come from the germline V gene. The CDR3 is 15 residues long. The V and J ends lost 2 bases and 7 bases respectively, with 17 bases between them. CDR3 DNA sequence: TGTGCCAGCAGTTACACATTGTCGGGGGGCCGTGAAGCTTTCTTT. As protein: CASSYTLSGGREAFF.

This clonotype was observed at least ten times. The J gene is TRBJ1-1, the V gene TRBV30; TRBD1 matches at 7 bases. The CDR3 extends over 13 amino acids. Per the germline V gene, CDR1 is GTSNPN and CDR2 is SVGIG (reference sequence). The DNA of the CDR3 is TGTGCTCTAGCCAGGGGGAGGAACACTGAAGCTTTCTTT. The encoded protein is CALARGRNTEAFF.

This clonotype was detected ten times or more. CDR3 region: CASSLGVRPQEPQHF. The CDR3 bases are TGCGCCAGCAGCCTCGGGGTCAGACCTCAGGAGCCCCAGCATTTT. V gene TRBV5-1 combines with J gene TRBJ1-5; D gene ambiguous. Trimming cost V 4 bases and J 8 bases, with 19 bases left between them. Germline values: CDR1 SGHRS, CDR2 YFSETQ. CDR3 length: 15 amino acids.

This clonotype was detected ten times or more. The chain combines TRBV25-1 with TRBJ2-7; D uncertain. Trimming removed 5 bases at V and 3 bases at J, with 11 bases between. The germline gives CDR1 MGHDK, CDR2 SYGVNS. The CDR3 length is 13 residues. CDR3 sequence reads: CASSQTGYYEQYF. The CDR3 DNA reads TGTGCCAGCAGTCAAACTGGGTACTACGAGCAGTACTTC.

This clonotype was observed many times. The rearrangement uses TRBV19 and TRBJ2-7; TRBD1 or TRBD2 may be the D gene (6 bases each). Germline V gives CDR1 LNHDA, CDR2 SQIVND (reference sequence). CDR3 length equals 14 residues. The V and J ends lost 4 bases and 9 bases respectively, with 19 bases between them. This chain's CDR3 is CASSRDGSPRGQYF. Written as DNA, the CDR3 is TGTGCCAGTAGTAGAGACGGGAGCCCCAGGGGGCAGTACTTC.

There are many counts of this clonotype. This may stem from a read error, because a much larger clone lies one nucleotide away. The chain joins TRBV6-1 to TRBJ1-6; a possible D gene is TRBD1 (6 bases). There are 11 residues in the CDR3. Germline V gives CDR1 MNHNS, CDR2 SASEGT. The CDR3 region has the DNA TGTGCCAGCAGGACAGGATCACACCTCCACTTT. Protein: CASRTGSHLHF.

This clonotype turned up a few times. This rearrangement joins TRBV5-1 to TRBJ1-5, with D unresolved. Deletions cut 4 bases from V and 4 bases from J, with 9 bases between. The CDR3 runs 13 residues. Germline V gives CDR1 SGHRS, CDR2 YFSETQ. The CDR3 spells CASSRDFNQPQHF. The CDR3 coding sequence is TGCGCCAGCAGCCGCGACTTTAATCAGCCCCAGCATTTT.

This sequence joins TRBV6-1 and TRBJ2-3; D not certain. The germline gives CDR1 MNHNS, CDR2 SASEGT. Between the trimmed V and J ends, which lost 2 bases and 4 bases, there was a span of 13 bases. The CDR3 spans 15 residues. The CDR3 DNA is TGTGCCAGCAGTGAACGGTATACAGTTCCAGATACGCAGTATTTT. This gives the protein CASSERYTVPDTQYF.

Notes on this clonotype: A much larger clonotype is one base distant, so this may be a read error. The chain employs TRBV19 and TRBJ1-5; D remains ambiguous. The CDR3 has 12 residues. Germline V gene data show CDR1 as LNHDA and CDR2 as SQIVND (reference sequence). Here the CDR3 reads CASRKGTGPQDF. In nucleotides, the CDR3 is TGTGCCAGTAGGAAGGGCACCGGGCCCCAGGATTTT.

V and J are TRBV2 and TRBJ2-1, with D possibly TRBD2 on 5 matching bases. This CDR3 spans 14 amino acids. With 3 bases removed from V and 2 bases from J, the gap between germline ends came to 8 bases. Germline values: CDR1 SNHLY, CDR2 FYNNEI. The CDR3 nucleotides read TGTGCCAGCAGTGAGCGGGTCACCTACAATGAGCAGTTCTTC. The encoded protein is CASSERVTYNEQFF.

This clonotype showed up just a few times. The chain joins TRBV5-1 to TRBJ2-7; TRBD1 matches 7 bases. The CDR3 sequence is 14 residues long. CDR1 is SGHRS and CDR2 is YFSETQ in the germline V gene. Losses at the gene ends were 3 bases for V and 2 bases for J; bases not matched to a gene: 5. The CDR3 nucleotides read TGCGCCAGCAGCTACGACAGGGTCACCTACGAGCAGTACTTC. Translated, it gives CASSYDRVTYEQYF.